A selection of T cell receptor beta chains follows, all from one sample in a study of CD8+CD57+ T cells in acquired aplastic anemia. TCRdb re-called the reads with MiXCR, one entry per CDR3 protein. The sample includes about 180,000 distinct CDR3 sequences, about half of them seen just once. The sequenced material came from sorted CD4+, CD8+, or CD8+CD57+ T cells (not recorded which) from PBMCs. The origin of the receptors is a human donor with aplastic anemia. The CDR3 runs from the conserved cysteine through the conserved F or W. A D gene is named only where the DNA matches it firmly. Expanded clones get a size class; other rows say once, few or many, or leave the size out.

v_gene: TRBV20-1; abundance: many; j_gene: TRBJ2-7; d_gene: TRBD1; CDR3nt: TGCAGTGCTAGGACCGCGGCAGGGGGCCCCTACGAGCAGTACTTC; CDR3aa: CSARTAAGGPYEQYF
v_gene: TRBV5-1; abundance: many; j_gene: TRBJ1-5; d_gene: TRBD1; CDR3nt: TGCGCCAGCAGCTGGACCGGGACAGGGGAACAGCCCCAGCATTTT; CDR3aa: CASSWTGTGEQPQHF
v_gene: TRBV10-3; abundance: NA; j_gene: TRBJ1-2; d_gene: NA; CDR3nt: TGTGCCACGACGGAAACCTATGGCTACACCTTC; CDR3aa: CATTETYGYTF
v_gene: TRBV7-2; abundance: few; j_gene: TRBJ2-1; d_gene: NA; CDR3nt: TGTGCCAGCGCGATGGGTCGCGGAGGTGGGAATGAGCAGTTCTTC; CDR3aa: CASAMGRGGGNEQFF
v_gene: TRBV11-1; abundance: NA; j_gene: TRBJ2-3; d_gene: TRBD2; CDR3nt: TGTGCCAGCAGTTCCCGGGTAACTAGCGGGGGTACAGATACGCAGTATTTT; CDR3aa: CASSSRVTSGGTDTQYF
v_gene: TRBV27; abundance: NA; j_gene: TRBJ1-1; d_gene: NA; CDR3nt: TGTGCCAGCAGTCTAGGACAAGTGGCTGAAGCTTTCTTT; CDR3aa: CASSLGQVAEAFF
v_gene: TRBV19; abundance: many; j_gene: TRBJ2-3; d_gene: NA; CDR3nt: TGTGCCAGTAGTTCGGCGGAGTTCACAGATACGCAGTATTTT; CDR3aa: CASSSAEFTDTQYF
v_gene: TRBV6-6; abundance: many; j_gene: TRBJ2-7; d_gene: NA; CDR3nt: TGTGCCAGCAGTTACTCCCCTCTGACAGGCTCCTACGAGCAGTACTTC; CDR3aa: CASSYSPLTGSYEQYF
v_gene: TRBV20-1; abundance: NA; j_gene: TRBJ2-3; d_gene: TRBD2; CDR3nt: TGCAGTGCTAGTACTAGCGGGGCCCTTACGCAGTATTTT; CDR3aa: CSASTSGALTQYF
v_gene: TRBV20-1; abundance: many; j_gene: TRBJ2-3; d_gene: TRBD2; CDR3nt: TGCAGTGCCCCTCCCTTGCTAGCGGGAGACACAGATACGCAGTATTTT; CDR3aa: CSAPPLLAGDTDTQYF
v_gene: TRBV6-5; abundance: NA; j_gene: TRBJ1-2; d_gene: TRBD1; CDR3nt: TGTGCCAGCGGTTACTTTACAGGGGGCCTTGGCTATGGCTACACCTTC; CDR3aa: CASGYFTGGLGYGYTF
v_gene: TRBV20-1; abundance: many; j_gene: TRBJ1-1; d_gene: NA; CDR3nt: TGCAGTGCTAGATCGGCGAACACTGAAGCTTTCTTT; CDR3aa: CSARSANTEAFF
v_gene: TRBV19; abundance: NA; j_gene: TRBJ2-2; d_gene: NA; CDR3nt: TGTGCCAGTAGTATCGGGGGAAACACCGGGGAGCTGTTTTTT; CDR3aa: CASSIGGNTGELFF
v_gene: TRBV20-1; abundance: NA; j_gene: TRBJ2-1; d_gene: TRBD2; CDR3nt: TGCAATTACACCGGGACTAGCGGGAATGAGCAGTTCTTC; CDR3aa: CNYTGTSGNEQFF
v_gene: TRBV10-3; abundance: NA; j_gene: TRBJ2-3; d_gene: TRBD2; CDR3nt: TGTGCCATCAGGTGGACTAGCGGGGGGCGGGATACGCAGTATTTT; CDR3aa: CAIRWTSGGRDTQYF
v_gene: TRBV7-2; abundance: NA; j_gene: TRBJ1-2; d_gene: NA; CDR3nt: TGTGCCAGCAGCTTAGATGGCGGAAACTATGGCTACACCTTC; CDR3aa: CASSLDGGNYGYTF
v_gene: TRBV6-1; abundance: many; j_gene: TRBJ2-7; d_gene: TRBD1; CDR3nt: TGTGCCAGCAGCAATTTCCAGGGGGCATATCCCTACGAGCAGTACTTC; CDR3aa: CASSNFQGAYPYEQYF
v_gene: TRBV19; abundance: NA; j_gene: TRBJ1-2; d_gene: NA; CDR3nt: TGTGCCAGTAGAAAACAGGTGGACTATGGCTACACCTTC; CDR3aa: CASRKQVDYGYTF
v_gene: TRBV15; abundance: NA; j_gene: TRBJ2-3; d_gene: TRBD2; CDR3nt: TGTGCCACCAGCGGAGGACTAGCGTATCCCACAGATACGCAGTATTTT; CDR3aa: CATSGGLAYPTDTQYF
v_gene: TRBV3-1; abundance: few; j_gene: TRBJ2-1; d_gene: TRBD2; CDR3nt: TGTGCCAGCAGCCAAGGAAGGGGTAGCGGGAGGGTTGATGAGCAGTTCTTC; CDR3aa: CASSQGRGSGRVDEQFF
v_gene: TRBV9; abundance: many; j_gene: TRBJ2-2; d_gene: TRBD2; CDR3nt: TGTGCCAGCAGCCGGGGGGGACACATGAACACCGGGGAGCTGTTTTTT; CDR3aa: CASSRGGHMNTGELFF
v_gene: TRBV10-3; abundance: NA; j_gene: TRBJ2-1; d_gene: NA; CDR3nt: TGTGCCATCAGTGAGTCGGGGTCCCCGTACAATGAGCAGTTCTTC; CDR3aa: CAISESGSPYNEQFF
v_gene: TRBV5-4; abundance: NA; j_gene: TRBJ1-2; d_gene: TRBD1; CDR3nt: TGTGCCAGCAGCTTTTTCCCGGACAGGTATACCTATGGCTACACCTTC; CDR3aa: CASSFFPDRYTYGYTF